This TCR beta chain was profiled in a study of blood T cell repertoires in COVID-19. The method was immunoSEQ multiplex PCR; TCRdb's version includes in-frame clones alone and lacks a portion of them. The data show approximately 140,000 clones, with 85% seen just once and about 3% held by the top ten. This clone has only one observation. Germline V gene lookup returns CDR1 LNHDA and CDR2 SQIVND (reference sequence). This CDR3 region has 16 residues. V lost 9 bases, J lost 5 bases, and 17 bases stayed unmatched. The genes are TRBV19 and TRBJ1-2; 8 bases line up with TRBD1. Sequencing was carried out using peripheral blood. The clonotype was recovered from a woman in her thirties or forties with active or convalescent COVID-19. CDR3 nucleotides: TGTGCCAGCTCGGGGGAACGACAGGGGAGAGGGTATGGCTACACCTTC. Translation: CASSGERQGRGYGYTF.